What follows are 23 T cell receptor beta chains derived from one specimen sequenced in a study of T cells in Graves' hyperthyroidism and ophthalmopathy. From RNA transcripts, TCR beta CDR3 regions were amplified. HTBI primers were used for first-round RT-PCR of the TCR CDR3. Via MiXCR, TCRdb re-called the multiplex PCR reads, giving one row per CDR3 protein. The sample contains 300,000 to 400,000 distinct CDR3 sequences, approximately 22% of which appear only once. Material: blood. The source is a woman aged 50 to 60 with Graves' hyperthyroidism.

The V and J genes are TRBV12-3 or TRBV12-4 and TRBJ1-6; D uncertain. Deletions cut 0 bases from V and 8 bases from J, with 8 bases between. The CDR3 runs to 14 residues. The CDR3 is CASSLAGRDSPLHF. CDR3 sequence (DNA): TGTGCCAGCAGTTTAGCAGGGAGGGATTCACCCCTCCACTTT.

The chain recombines TRBV20-1 with TRBJ1-3; D may be TRBD1 (5 bases). Germline CDR1 DFQATT, CDR2 SNEGSKA (reference sequence). Trimming shortened V by 3 bases and J by 11 bases, and 11 bases separated the two germline ends. This CDR3 spans 11 amino acids. The CDR3 here is CSARVDSSIYF. CDR3 DNA sequence: TGCAGTGCTAGGGTAGACAGCTCCATATATTTT.

This clonotype was found once. The chain has TRBV9 and TRBJ1-4; D may be TRBD1 (5 bases). CDR1 is SGDLS and CDR2 is YYNGEE in the germline V gene. V gave up 0 bases and J gave up 7 bases, with 16 bases separating them. This CDR3 has 16 amino acids. The CDR3 reads CASSVGVARAGEKLFF. The CDR3 DNA follows: TGTGCCAGCAGCGTAGGGGTGGCCAGGGCGGGTGAAAAACTGTTTTTT. The complete variable domain, with remaining parts taken from reference TRBV9 and TRBJ1-4, reads DSGVTQTPKHLITATGQRVTLRCSPRSGDLSVYWYQQSLDQGLQFLIQYYNGEERAKGNILERFSAQQFPDLHSELNLSSLELGDSALYFCASSVGVARAGEKLFFGSGTQLSVL.

This chain links TRBV14 with TRBJ1-2; no clear D gene. The CDR3 has 15 residues. Germline CDR1 and CDR2: SGHDN and FVKESK. Trimming removed 1 base from V and 6 bases from J, with 15 bases in between. The CDR3 protein is CASSQAVVPLDGYTF. The CDR3 region has the DNA TGTGCCAGCAGCCAAGCGGTGGTCCCACTTGATGGCTACACCTTC.

This clonotype was seen many times. The V call is TRBV10-2, the J call TRBJ2-5; TRBD2 agrees at 14 bases. The trim removed 4 bases at V and 5 bases at J, leaving 9 bases unmatched. Germline loops: CDR1 WSHSY, CDR2 SAAADI. CDR3 length: 17 amino acids. The CDR3 sequence: CASSGTGLAGVWETQYF. The CDR3 nucleotides are TGCGCCAGCAGTGGGACGGGACTAGCGGGAGTCTGGGAGACCCAGTACTTC.

This clonotype was counted ten times or more. The CDR3 loop is CASSLDRPVDEAFF. For the CDR3, the DNA is TGCGCCAGCAGCTTGGACAGGCCCGTCGATGAAGCTTTCTTT. This chain joins TRBV5-1 and TRBJ1-1; tentatively, D is TRBD1 (5 bases). Trimming cost V 0 bases and J 7 bases, with 13 bases left between them. The CDR3 totals 14 residues. Germline CDR1 SGHRS, CDR2 YFSETQ.

The table lists this clonotype with many counts. The chain combines TRBV15 with TRBJ1-2; unclear D gene. V lost 3 bases, J lost 8 bases, and 19 bases lay in between. Germline V gives CDR1 LNHNV, CDR2 YYDKDF (reference sequence). This CDR3 contains 15 residues. The CDR3, as DNA: TGTGCCACCAGCAGGGCCGACGGAACCTCTAGGGGCTACACCTTC. It encodes CATSRADGTSRGYTF.

This clonotype was detected many times. The J gene is TRBJ1-6, the V gene TRBV3-1; tentative D call: TRBD1 (5 bases). Between the trimmed V and J ends, which lost 5 bases and 4 bases, there was a span of 6 bases. The CDR3 extends over 13 amino acids. Per the germline V gene, CDR1 is LGHDT and CDR2 is YNNKEL (reference sequence). Written as DNA, the CDR3 is TGTGCCAGCAGCGACAGATATAATTCACCCCTCCACTTT. Its protein product is CASSDRYNSPLHF. Based on the CDR3 plus reference TRBV3-1 and TRBJ1-6, the full variable domain is DTAVSQTPKYLVTQMGNDKSIKCEQNLGHDTMYWYKQDSKKFLKIMFSYNNKELIINETVPNRFSPKSPDKAHLNLHINSLELGDSAVYFCASSDRYNSPLHFGNGTRLTVT.

The chain is built from TRBV7-2 and TRBJ2-7, with D tentatively TRBD1 (6 bases). Germline CDR1 is SGHTA and CDR2 is FQGNSA. This CDR3 region has 14 residues. Trimming took 4 bases from V and 0 from J, leaving 10 bases between them. The CDR3 DNA reads TGTGCCAGCAGCTCCCACAGGGCCTCCTACGAGCAGTACTTC. Protein product: CASSSHRASYEQYF. The entire variable domain, with the rest obtained from reference TRBV7-2 and TRBJ2-7, is as follows: GAGVSQSPSNKVTEKGKDVELRCDPISGHTALYWYRQSLGQGLEFLIYFQGNSAPDKSGLPSDRFSAERTGGSVSTLTIQRTQQEDSAVYLCASSSHRASYEQYFGPGTRLTVT.

This clonotype has ten or more counts. The gene calls are TRBV24-1 and TRBJ2-5; no clear D gene. CDR3 size: 15 residues. Germline V gene sequence: CDR1 KGHDR, CDR2 SFDVKD. V was trimmed by 1 base and J by 4 bases, leaving 12 bases between them. CDR3 nucleotide sequence: TGTGCCACCAGTGATTTCCGGAGAGACCCAGAGACCCAGTACTTC. Protein sequence: CATSDFRRDPETQYF.

This clonotype was observed at least ten times. This chain uses TRBV3-1 with TRBJ1-4, with TRBD1 matching 8 bases. There are 15 residues in the CDR3. V lost 5 bases and J lost 7; bases outside the gene matches: 9. Germline V gene data show CDR1 as LGHDT and CDR2 as YNNKEL (reference sequence). DNA of the CDR3: TGTGCCAGCAGCTTAAAGACAGGGGTGATTGAAAAACTGTTTTTT. Its translation is CASSLKTGVIEKLFF.

The rearrangement uses TRBV14 and TRBJ2-2, with 8 bases aligning to TRBD1. V shed 4 bases and J 7 bases; nucleotides not matched to a gene: 8. This CDR3 comprises 15 residues. CDR1 is SGHDN, CDR2 FVKESK, per germline. In DNA, the CDR3 is TGTGCCAGCAGCCGAAGACAGGGGACGGGCGGGGAGCTGTTTTTT. Translating gives CASSRRQGTGGELFF.

This clonotype was counted a single time. This chain links TRBV9 with TRBJ1-1, with TRBD1 matching 12 bases. V trimming: 3 bases; J trimming: 1 base; junction bases outside the gene matches: 13. Germline lookup yields CDR1 SGDLS and CDR2 YYNGEE. CDR3 length: 19 residues. This CDR3 reads CASSEGLGTGGIGNTEAFF. CDR3 DNA sequence: TGTGCCAGCAGCGAGGGATTAGGGACAGGGGGCATTGGGAACACTGAAGCTTTCTTT.

The chain links TRBV28 to TRBJ2-1, with TRBD2 matching over 12 bases. The CDR3 runs to 22 residues. The V gene's germline CDR1 is MDHEN and CDR2 SYDVKM. V trimming: 6 bases; J trimming: 0 bases; junction bases outside the gene matches: 21. CDR3 coding DNA: TGTGCCAGCAGCGAAATCCCGGGACTAGCGGGCCAAGGGGGGCTCTCCTACAATGAGCAGTTCTTC. Translating it yields CASSEIPGLAGQGGLSYNEQFF. Supplemented by reference TRBV28 and TRBJ2-1, the full variable domain reads DVKVTQSSRYLVKRTGEKVFLECVQDMDHENMFWYRQDPGLGLRLIYFSYDVKMKEKGDIPEGYSVSREKKERFSLILESASTNQTSMYLCASSEIPGLAGQGGLSYNEQFFGPGTRLTVL.

This clonotype was detected a few times. The gene calls are TRBV5-1 and TRBJ1-4; D is unclear. The ends were cut back, 2 bases at V and 4 bases at J, with 9 bases in the middle. From germline, CDR1 is SGHRS and CDR2 YFSETQ. This CDR3 has 14 amino acids. This CDR3 reads CASSFGSFNEKLFF. The DNA of the CDR3 is TGCGCCAGCAGCTTCGGCAGCTTTAATGAAAAACTGTTTTTT.

This clonotype was seen at least ten times. The rearrangement uses TRBV9 and TRBJ2-1, with TRBD2 matching 8 bases. The CDR3 extends over 15 amino acids. Trimming cost V 2 bases and J 2 bases; bases outside gene matches: 3. In germline, CDR1 is SGDLS, CDR2 YYNGEE. As DNA, the CDR3 is TGTGCCAGCAGCGTCACGGGGGGGCCCTACAATGAGCAGTTCTTC. Protein: CASSVTGGPYNEQFF.

This clonotype was seen at least ten times. This chain uses TRBV10-3 with TRBJ2-7; TRBD1 matches at 11 bases. CDR1 is ENHRY, CDR2 SYGVKD, per germline. This CDR3 contains 13 residues. J lost 7 bases, V lost 6 bases, and 5 bases had no gene match. This CDR3 reads CAISPGQGDEQYF. The CDR3 DNA reads as TGTGCCATCAGCCCGGGACAGGGGGATGAGCAGTACTTC.

This clonotype was observed at least ten times. The rearrangement links TRBV30 to TRBJ2-1; 11 bases fit TRBD2. CDR1 is GTSNPN and CDR2 is SVGIG in the germline V gene (reference sequence). This CDR3 contains 14 residues. V lost 4 bases to trimming and J lost 9 bases; unmatched junction nucleotides: 8. This chain's CDR3 is CAWMLAGGLGEQFF. CDR3 nucleotide sequence: TGTGCCTGGATGCTAGCGGGGGGCCTGGGTGAGCAGTTCTTC. Drawing the rest from reference TRBV30 and TRBJ2-1, the complete variable domain is SQTIHQWPATLVQPVGSPLSLECTVEGTSNPNLYWYRQAAGRGLQLLFYSVGIGQISSEVPQNLSASRPQDRQFILSSKKLLLSDSGFYLCAWMLAGGLGEQFFGPGTRLTVL.

This clonotype was observed at least ten times. This chain joins TRBV11-2 and TRBJ2-7, with 7 bases lining up with TRBD2. This CDR3 spans 15 amino acids. Germline CDR1 is SGHAT and CDR2 is FQNNGV. The J segment lost 6 bases and the V segment lost 4 bases, leaving 12 bases of the junction unmatched. CDR3 in amino acids: CASSSSGTGTTEQYF. The CDR3 DNA is TGTGCCAGCAGCTCGTCAGGGACGGGGACTACCGAGCAGTACTTC.

This chain uses TRBV5-6 with TRBJ2-1; tentatively, D is TRBD2 (6 bases). The germline V and J ends were trimmed by 4 bases and 13 bases, with 12 bases remaining between them. The CDR3 runs to 11 residues. Germline CDR1 and CDR2: SGHDT and YYEEEE. In nucleotides, the CDR3 is TGTGCCAGCAGCGAAGGGAGGATCCAGTTCTTC. Encoded protein: CASSEGRIQFF.

This clonotype was observed many times. The V and J genes are TRBV28 and TRBJ2-7; TRBD2 matches 8 bases. Germline loops: CDR1 MDHEN, CDR2 SYDVKM. Trimming cost V 6 bases and J 0 bases; bases outside gene matches: 10. There are 16 residues in the CDR3. The CDR3 nucleotides are TGTGCCAGCAGCCTACCAACACTAGCGGACTCCTACGAGCAGTACTTC. It yields the protein CASSLPTLADSYEQYF.

This clonotype was detected many times. V is TRBV28 and J is TRBJ2-1; 12 nucleotides line up with TRBD1. The V gene's germline CDR1 is MDHEN and CDR2 SYDVKM. The CDR3 consists of 14 residues. The V and J ends lost 7 bases and 8 bases, in that order; junction bases with no gene match: 6. The CDR3 region has the DNA TGTGCCAGCACCGGGGACAGGGGGCGTCATGAGCAGTTCTTC. Residues: CASTGDRGRHEQFF.

This clonotype was seen at least ten times. J is TRBJ2-1 and V is TRBV7-3; TRBD2 matches 11 bases. The CDR3 runs to 16 residues. CDR1 and CDR2 from the germline V gene are SGHTA and FQGTGA. The V segment lost 5 bases and the J segment 4 bases; nucleotides outside the gene matches: 7. The CDR3 bases are TGTGCCAGCAGCCGTACCGGGACTAGCGGTTACAATGAGCAGTTCTTC. Translation gives CASSRTGTSGYNEQFF.